The 9 T cell receptor beta chains below come from one sample, sequenced in a study of T cell responses to AZD1222 COVID-19 vaccine. Libraries were prepared by immunoSEQ multiplex PCR; TCRdb keeps only in-frame clonotypes and omits some of them. The data hold 20,000 to 30,000 clones, with approximately 88% observed a single time. This specimen was peripheral blood, taken 28 days after the second AZD1222 dose. These receptors were collected from an adult who received the AZD1222 COVID-19 vaccine.

The CDR3 region has the DNA TGTGCCAGCTCAATCGGACCAAATTCACCCCTCCACTTT. Translating it yields CASSIGPNSPLHF. The rearrangement uses TRBV18 and TRBJ1-6; D call uncertain. The CDR3 has 13 residues. The V and J ends lost 5 bases and 7 bases respectively, with 9 bases between them. The germline V gene encodes CDR1 KGHSH and CDR2 LQKENI. Using reference TRBV18 and TRBJ1-6 for the parts outside the CDR3, the full variable domain is NAGVMQNPRHLVRRRGQEARLRCSPMKGHSHVYWYRQLPEEGLKFMVYLQKENIIDESGMPKERFSAEFPKEGPSILRIQQVVRGDSAAYFCASSIGPNSPLHFGNGTRLTVT.

CDR3 in amino acids: CASSPRTANYGYTF. For the CDR3, the DNA is TGCGCCAGCAGCCCCAGGACAGCCAACTATGGCTACACCTTC. The chain uses TRBV4-3 and TRBJ1-2; a weak D match, TRBD1 (6 bases). Germline CDR1 LGHNA, CDR2 YSLEER. V lost 4 bases and J 2 bases, leaving 11 bases between the germline ends. The CDR3 is made up of 14 amino acids.

The chain has TRBV7-2 and TRBJ2-7; 7 nucleotides line up with TRBD1. Germline assignment: CDR1 SGHTA and CDR2 FQGNSA. J was trimmed by 1 base and V by 5 bases; bases with no gene match: 8. CDR3 length: 15 residues. In DNA, the CDR3 is TGTGCCAGCAGCCGGGGACAGTACACTTCCTACGAGCAGTACTTC. Amino acids: CASSRGQYTSYEQYF.

The chain combines TRBV9 with TRBJ2-1; D is perhaps TRBD1 or TRBD2 (6 bases each). The CDR3 length is 15 residues. Germline CDR1 and CDR2: SGDLS and YYNGEE. Trimming cost V 4 bases and J 5 bases, with 16 bases left between them. The CDR3 DNA reads TGTGCCAGCAGCCCTCAAGGGGGGCCACACAATGAGCAGTTCTTC. This sequence encodes CASSPQGGPHNEQFF.

The chain links TRBV7-9 to TRBJ2-1; D is unresolved. Germline lookup yields CDR1 SEHNR and CDR2 FQNEAQ (reference sequence). The ends were cut back, 6 bases at V and 6 bases at J, with 12 bases in the middle. CDR3 length equals 13 residues. The CDR3 coding sequence is TGTGCCAGCAGACCCCGAGGAGCCAATGAGCAGTTCTTC. It yields the protein CASRPRGANEQFF.

The CDR3 nucleotides read TGTGCCATCAGCCGCGGGACATCGAACACCGGGGAGCTGTTTTTT. Its protein is CAISRGTSNTGELFF. The V call is TRBV10-3, the J call TRBJ2-2; D tentatively fits TRBD1 or TRBD2 (6 bases each). The V gene's germline CDR1 is ENHRY and CDR2 SYGVKD. This CDR3 spans 15 amino acids. Deletions cut 6 bases from V and 0 bases from J, with 11 bases between.

V and J are TRBV19 and TRBJ1-4, with 12 positions matching TRBD1. The CDR3 extends over 15 amino acids. The germline CDR1 and CDR2 sequences are LNHDA and SQIVND (reference sequence). Trimming removed 4 bases from V and 5 bases from J; junction bases left unmatched: 2. The CDR3 DNA sequence: TGTGCCAGTAGTACGGGGACAGGGGGCAATGAAAAACTGTTTTTT. This codes for CASSTGTGGNEKLFF.

The chain is built from TRBV5-1 and TRBJ1-6; D ambiguous. This CDR3 region has 15 residues. Per germline, CDR1 SGHRS and CDR2 YFSETQ. Trimming stripped 0 bases from V and 10 bases from J, with 14 bases between. The DNA of the CDR3 is TGCGCCAGCAGCTTGGAGGGCAGACGAACATCACCCCTCCACTTT. Protein: CASSLEGRRTSPLHF.

The chain links TRBV7-2 to TRBJ2-1; the match to TRBD2 covers 7 bases. V trimming: 0 bases; J trimming: 6 bases; junction bases outside the gene matches: 11. CDR3 length: 17 residues. The germline V gene encodes CDR1 SGHTA and CDR2 FQGNSA. CDR3 bases: TGTGCCAGCAGCTTAGCTTCTTGGGCGGGGGAATTCAATGAGCAGTTCTTC. Translated: CASSLASWAGEFNEQFF.